The 29 T cell receptor beta chains given below trace back to one sample, sequenced in a study of blood T cell repertoires in COVID-19. Sequencing used immunoSEQ multiplex PCR; TCRdb keeps in-frame clones, though not all of them. The repertoire includes some 270,000 clones, about 83% of them detected once, and approximately 1.4% sits in the top ten. Material: peripheral blood. Receptors were obtained from a middle-aged woman who had recovered from COVID-19.

The rearrangement joins TRBV5-1 to TRBJ2-7, with D perhaps matching TRBD1 (5 bases). V dropped 0 bases and J dropped 9 bases, with 13 bases sitting between them. Germline V gene data show CDR1 as SGHRS and CDR2 as YFSETQ. The CDR3 contains 13 residues. The chain's CDR3 is CASSLGSDSGQYF. The CDR3 DNA reads TGCGCCAGCAGCTTGGGGTCCGACAGTGGGCAGTACTTC.

This rearrangement joins TRBV2 to TRBJ2-1; weak D call: TRBD2 (6 bases). Germline CDR1 and CDR2: SNHLY and FYNNEI. This CDR3 contains 14 residues. V lost 10 bases and J 3 bases, leaving 16 bases between the germline ends. The CDR3 DNA follows: TGTGCCACTCTCCGGGGCGGGATCTACAATGAGCAGTTCTTC. It translates to CATLRGGIYNEQFF.

The chain is built from TRBV5-4 and TRBJ1-2; 7 nucleotides align to TRBD1. Germline assignment: CDR1 SGHNT and CDR2 YYREEE (reference sequence). The trim removed 3 bases at V and 8 bases at J, leaving 13 bases unmatched. The CDR3 spans 15 residues. As DNA, the CDR3 is TGTGCCAGCAGCTCCCAGGGGGAAACGGGCCTGGGCTACACCTTC. Translation: CASSSQGETGLGYTF.

V gene TRBV6-1 combines with J gene TRBJ2-7, with D tentatively TRBD2 (6 bases). Germline assignment: CDR1 MNHNS and CDR2 SASEGT. This CDR3 region has 13 residues. The V end was cut by 2 bases, the J end by 5 bases, with 10 bases between. This CDR3 is CASSEISGDEQYF. CDR3 DNA: TGTGCCAGCAGTGAAATTTCGGGGGACGAGCAGTACTTC.

The chain joins TRBV2 to TRBJ2-7; TRBD2 matches at 9 bases. Germline loops: CDR1 SNHLY, CDR2 FYNNEI. The CDR3 covers 13 residues. With 4 bases clipped from V and 6 bases from J, the junction kept 4 bases outside the gene matches. CDR3 protein: CASSGTAGGEQYF. In nucleotides, the CDR3 is TGTGCCAGCAGTGGGACAGCGGGGGGCGAGCAGTACTTC. The whole variable domain, remainder taken from reference TRBV2 and TRBJ2-7, is EPEVTQTPSHQVTQMGQEVILRCVPISNHLYFYWYRQILGQKVEFLVSFYNNEISEKSEIFDDQFSVERPDGSNFTLKIRSTKLEDSAMYFCASSGTAGGEQYFGPGTRLTVT.

The chain has TRBV27 and TRBJ1-5, with a possible D match to TRBD1 (6 bases). The CDR3 is made up of 13 amino acids. The V end was cut by 8 bases, the J end by 3 bases, with 11 bases between. The V gene's germline CDR1 is MNHEY and CDR2 SMNVEV (reference sequence). DNA for the CDR3: TGTGCCAGCCAAGACAGGTTCAATCAGCCCCAGCATTTT. The encoded protein is CASQDRFNQPQHF.

The V call is TRBV3-1 (or the pseudogene TRBV3-2), the J call TRBJ2-7, with a weak D call TRBD2 (6 bases). The V end lost 1 base, the J end lost 6 bases, and 19 bases lay between the germline ends. CDR1 LGHDT and CDR2 YNNKEL come from the germline V gene (reference sequence). The CDR3 spans 16 residues. CDR3 protein: CASSQGGLGGLGEQYF. The CDR3 nucleotides read TGTGCCAGCAGCCAAGGAGGGTTGGGGGGTTTGGGCGAGCAGTACTTC.

The chain links TRBV2 to TRBJ1-3; possibly TRBD1 for D (6 bases). Trimming removed 4 bases at V and 4 bases at J, with 11 bases between. The CDR3 totals 14 residues. Germline CDR1 reads SNHLY; CDR2 reads FYNNEI. The CDR3 is CASSGDRSGNTIYF. CDR3 nucleotide sequence: TGTGCCAGCAGTGGAGACAGGTCCGGAAACACCATATATTTT.

The chain is built from TRBV10-2 and TRBJ2-1; the match to TRBD2 covers 11 bases. The CDR3 extends over 15 amino acids. Germline CDR1 is WSHSY and CDR2 is SAAADI. V lost 7 bases, J lost 0 bases, and 2 bases stayed unmatched. CDR3 DNA: TGCGCCAGCACTAGCGGGGGGACCTCCTACAATGAGCAGTTCTTC. Translating gives CASTSGGTSYNEQFF.

In this sample, this clone turned up once. This sequence joins TRBV12-3 or TRBV12-4 and TRBJ1-2; D uncertain. The V and J ends lost 1 base and 2 bases respectively, with 5 bases between them. The CDR3 runs 13 residues. CDR3 region: CASSLGQNYGYTF. The CDR3 DNA reads TGTGCCAGCAGTTTAGGTCAAAACTATGGCTACACCTTC.

The chain combines TRBV7-6 with TRBJ2-1, with D tentatively TRBD1 (5 bases). CDR1 and CDR2 (germline): SGHVS, FNYEAQ. Between the trimmed V and J ends, which lost 8 bases and 2 bases, there was a span of 19 bases. This CDR3 comprises 16 residues. CDR3 region: CASSVGPSTAYNEQFF. CDR3 DNA: TGTGCCAGCTCCGTTGGCCCCTCGACAGCCTACAATGAGCAGTTCTTC.

The chain recombines TRBV18 with TRBJ1-1; D remains ambiguous. Germline-derived CDR1 and CDR2 are KGHSH and LQKENI. The V end was cut by 3 bases, the J end by 0 bases, with 14 bases between. The CDR3 has 16 residues. The CDR3 spells CASSPLAGEVNTEAFF. Here the CDR3 DNA reads TGTGCCAGCTCACCCCTTGCGGGAGAAGTGAACACTGAAGCTTTCTTT.

V is TRBV9 and J is TRBJ1-2, with D unclear. With 0 bases removed from V and 3 bases from J, the gap between germline ends came to 9 bases. Looked up from germline, CDR1 is SGDLS and CDR2 is YYNGEE. The CDR3 runs to 14 residues. The CDR3 is CASSVGLSYYGYTF. The CDR3 nucleotides read TGTGCCAGCAGCGTAGGACTAAGTTACTATGGCTACACCTTC. Combining the CDR3 with reference TRBV9 and TRBJ1-2 gives the whole variable domain DSGVTQTPKHLITATGQRVTLRCSPRSGDLSVYWYQQSLDQGLQFLIQYYNGEERAKGNILERFSAQQFPDLHSELNLSSLELGDSALYFCASSVGLSYYGYTFGSGTRLTVV.

V and J are TRBV19 and TRBJ2-3; D is possibly TRBD2 (7 bases). Deletions cut 6 bases from V and 4 bases from J, with 20 bases between. Per germline, CDR1 LNHDA and CDR2 SQIVND (reference sequence). The CDR3 consists of 16 residues. The CDR3 protein is CASSAGSGGHPDTQYF. DNA for the CDR3: TGTGCCAGTAGCGCCGGATCGGGGGGCCATCCAGATACGCAGTATTTT.

The J gene is TRBJ1-3, the V gene TRBV6-2 or TRBV6-3; D gene uncertain. In germline, CDR1 is MNHEY, CDR2 SVGEGT. This CDR3 is 15 amino acids long. Trimming cost V 5 bases and J 0 bases, with 11 bases left between them. The CDR3 reads CASSSRSFSGNTIYF. In DNA, the CDR3 is TGTGCCAGCAGTAGCCGGAGCTTCTCTGGAAACACCATATATTTT.

This clone came up once. J is TRBJ2-5 and V is TRBV14; D is uncertain. The CDR3 is 13 residues long. V was cut by 5 bases and J by 3 bases, with 10 bases left in between. Germline V gene sequence: CDR1 SGHDN, CDR2 FVKESK. This chain's CDR3 is CASSLGPEETQYF. The CDR3 DNA sequence: TGTGCCAGCAGCTTGGGCCCCGAAGAGACCCAGTACTTC.

The V gene is TRBV6-5, the J gene TRBJ1-6, with TRBD1 matching 7 bases. Trimming took 4 bases from V and 7 from J; bases not matched to a gene: 7. This CDR3 comprises 15 residues. The V gene's germline CDR1 is MNHEY and CDR2 SVGAGI. In nucleotides, the CDR3 is TGTGCCAGCAGTTCCGTAGACAGGGCCAATTCACCCCTCCACTTT. As protein: CASSSVDRANSPLHF.

The V gene is TRBV11-3, the J gene TRBJ2-2, with TRBD1 as a possible D gene (6 bases). The CDR3 has 15 residues. Germline V gene sequence: CDR1 SGHNT, CDR2 YENEEA. Trimming removed 4 bases from V and 6 bases from J, with 15 bases in between. This CDR3 reads CASSWGTIEAGELFF. In nucleotides, the CDR3 is TGTGCCAGCAGCTGGGGGACAATCGAGGCCGGGGAGCTGTTTTTT.

The CDR3 region is CASTPGQNTGELFF. DNA of the CDR3: TGCGCCAGCACCCCGGGACAGAACACCGGGGAGCTGTTTTTT. The chain links TRBV5-1 to TRBJ2-2; the D gene is possibly TRBD1 (6 bases). V lost 6 bases and J lost 1, with 10 bases in between. The CDR3 sequence is 14 residues long. Germline V gene data show CDR1 as SGHRS and CDR2 as YFSETQ.

V gene TRBV3-1 (or the pseudogene TRBV3-2) combines with J gene TRBJ1-2; 10 bases fit TRBD1. CDR3 length: 15 amino acids. CDR1 and CDR2 from the germline V gene are LGHDT and YNNKEL (reference sequence). Trimming cost V 2 bases and J 4 bases; bases outside gene matches: 4. The CDR3 DNA sequence: TGTGCCAGCAGCCAATTCCGGGACAGGGGCTATGGCTACACCTTC. As protein: CASSQFRDRGYGYTF.

The V and J genes are TRBV7-8 and TRBJ1-4, with a tentative D call TRBD1 (6 bases). The V end lost 5 bases, the J end lost 9 bases, and 16 bases lay between the germline ends. Germline loops: CDR1 SGHVS, CDR2 FQNEAQ. This CDR3 contains 14 residues. The CDR3 bases are TGTGCCAGCAGCAATGACCCCGGGACAAAAAAACTGTTTTTT. Translated: CASSNDPGTKKLFF.

J is TRBJ2-5 and V is TRBV5-1; weak D call: TRBD1 (6 bases). Germline assignment: CDR1 SGHRS and CDR2 YFSETQ. Trimming cost V 4 bases and J 2 bases, with 9 bases left between them. The CDR3 has 13 amino acids. The CDR3 loop reads CASSQTGQETQYF. The CDR3 region has the DNA TGCGCCAGCAGCCAGACAGGTCAAGAGACCCAGTACTTC.

The chain employs TRBV2 and TRBJ2-5; D may be TRBD2 (6 bases). This CDR3 has 14 amino acids. Deletions cut 3 bases from V and 2 bases from J, with 10 bases between. The germline gives CDR1 SNHLY, CDR2 FYNNEI. CDR3 DNA: TGTGCCAGCAGTGACGGGGGAGCACAAGAGACCCAGTACTTC. Amino acid sequence: CASSDGGAQETQYF.

This chain uses TRBV14 with TRBJ2-7, with 7 positions matching TRBD1. After removal of 3 bases from V and 11 bases from J, the junction contained 10 bases not matched to a gene. This CDR3 is built from 13 residues. The germline gives CDR1 SGHDN, CDR2 FVKESK. The CDR3 nucleotides are TGTGCCAGCAGCCAGCCTGCGACAGGGAGCAAGTACTTC. This translates into CASSQPATGSKYF.

The rearrangement links TRBV3-1 (or the pseudogene TRBV3-2) to TRBJ2-3; D is unresolved. The V end was cut by 4 bases, the J end by 7 bases, with 6 bases between. The CDR3 is 11 amino acids. Looked up from germline, CDR1 is LGHDT and CDR2 is YNNKEL (reference sequence). CDR3 amino acids: CASSRGYTQYF. The CDR3 DNA reads as TGTGCCAGCAGCCGAGGTTATACGCAGTATTTT.

Only one count was recorded for this clone. The chain carries TRBV11-3 and TRBJ2-3; D is unclear. V was shortened by 5 bases and J by 5 bases, with 8 bases between the two germline ends. Germline V gene sequence: CDR1 SGHNT, CDR2 YENEEA. The CDR3 consists of 12 residues. The DNA of the CDR3 is TGTGCCAGCAGCGCACCCGGAGATACGCAGTATTTT. It translates to CASSAPGDTQYF.

The CDR3, as DNA: TGTGCCTGGAGTGTACACGTAAACACTGAAGCTTTCTTT. It encodes CAWSVHVNTEAFF. The V gene is TRBV30, the J gene TRBJ1-1; no definite D call. Between the trimmed V and J ends, which lost 0 bases and 2 bases, there was a span of 7 bases. Germline CDR1 reads GTSNPN; CDR2 reads SVGIG (reference sequence). The CDR3 spans 13 residues.

Many counts were recorded for this clone. The chain recombines TRBV19 with TRBJ1-5; 8 bases align to TRBD1. This CDR3 contains 15 residues. The V gene's germline CDR1 is LNHDA and CDR2 SQIVND (reference sequence). The junction had 5 bases not matched to a gene; V was cut back by 3 bases and J by 4 bases. The CDR3 here is CASSIQGALNQPQHF. CDR3 nucleotides: TGTGCCAGTAGTATCCAGGGGGCCCTAAATCAGCCCCAGCATTTT.

This clone was counted only a few times. The chain is built from TRBV30 and TRBJ1-5; no firm D call. V lost 0 bases and J 2 bases, leaving 5 bases between the germline ends. Germline V gives CDR1 GTSNPN, CDR2 SVGIG (reference sequence). This CDR3 has 13 amino acids. The CDR3 DNA reads as TGTGCCTGGAGTGTCGCAGGCAATCAGCCCCAGCATTTT. Its protein product is CAWSVAGNQPQHF.